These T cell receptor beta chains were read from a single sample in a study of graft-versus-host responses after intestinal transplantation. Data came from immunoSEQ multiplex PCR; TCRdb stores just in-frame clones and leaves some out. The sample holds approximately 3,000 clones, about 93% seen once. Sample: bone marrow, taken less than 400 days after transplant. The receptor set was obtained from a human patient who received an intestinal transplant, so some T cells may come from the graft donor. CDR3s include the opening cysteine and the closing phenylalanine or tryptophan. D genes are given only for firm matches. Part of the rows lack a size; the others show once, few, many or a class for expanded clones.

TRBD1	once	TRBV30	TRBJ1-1	CAFDRDMSQAFF	TGTGCCTTTGACAGGGATATGTCGCAAGCTTTCTTT
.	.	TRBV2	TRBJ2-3	CATPPGTDTQYF	TGTGCCACCCCCCCGGGCACAGATACGCAGTATTTT
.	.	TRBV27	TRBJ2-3	CASSDPVTDTQYF	TGTGCCAGCAGCGACCCCGTGACAGATACGCAGTATTTT
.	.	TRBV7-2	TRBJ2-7	CASSFRGYEQYF	TGTGCCAGCAGCTTTAGAGGATACGAGCAGTACTTC
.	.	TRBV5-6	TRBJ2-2	CASSLVSDPGELFF	TGTGCCAGCAGCTTGGTATCGGATCCCGGGGAGCTGTTTTTT
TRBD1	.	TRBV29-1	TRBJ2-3	CSVWDRGDRTDTQYF	TGCAGCGTCTGGGACAGGGGCGATCGCACAGATACGCAGTATTTT
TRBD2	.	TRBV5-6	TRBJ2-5	CASTVRRGGQETQYF	TGTGCCAGCACCGTTCGGCGGGGGGGCCAAGAGACCCAGTACTTC
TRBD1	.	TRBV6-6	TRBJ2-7	CASSYRGQGYEQYF	TGTGCCAGCAGTTACCGTGGACAGGGCTACGAGCAGTACTTC
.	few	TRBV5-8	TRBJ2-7	CASSPPFGPTYEQYF	TGTGCCAGCAGCCCCCCGTTTGGGCCAACCTACGAGCAGTACTTC
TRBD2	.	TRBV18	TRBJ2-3	CASSPSLPGLDDTQYF	TGTGCCAGCTCACCGTCTCTCCCGGGACTAGACGATACGCAGTATTTT
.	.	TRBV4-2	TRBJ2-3	CASSPWSQLGTDTQYF	TGTGCCAGCAGCCCCTGGTCACAATTAGGCACAGATACGCAGTATTTT
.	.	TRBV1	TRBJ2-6	CTSRMACCAQSRANVLTF	TGCACCAGCAGAATGGCATGTTGTGCACAAAGTCGGGCCAACGTCCTGACTTTC
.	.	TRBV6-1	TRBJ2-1	CASSVLNEQFF	TGTGCCAGCAGTGTCCTCAATGAGCAGTTCTTC
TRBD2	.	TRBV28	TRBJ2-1	CVAGSSSYNEQFF	TGTGTAGCGGGTTCAAGCTCCTACAATGAGCAGTTCTTC
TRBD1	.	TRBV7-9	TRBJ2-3	CASSYGTGKADTQYF	TGTGCCAGCAGCTATGGGACAGGGAAGGCAGATACGCAGTATTTT
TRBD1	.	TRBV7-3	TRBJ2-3	CASSRGQHTDTQYF	TGTGCCAGCAGCAGGGGACAGCACACAGATACGCAGTATTTT
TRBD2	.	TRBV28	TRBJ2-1	CASSSGGWEQFF	TGTGCCAGCAGTTCGGGGGGGTGGGAGCAGTTCTTC
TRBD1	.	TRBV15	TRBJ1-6	CATSGFRDRDSPLHF	TGTGCCACCAGCGGCTTCCGGGACAGGGACTCACCCCTCCACTTT
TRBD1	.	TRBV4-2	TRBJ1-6	CASSPLGQGNNSPLHF	TGTGCCAGCAGCCCACTCGGACAGGGGAACAATTCACCCCTCCACTTT
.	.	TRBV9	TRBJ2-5	CASSVGTGRETQYF	TGTGCCAGCAGCGTAGGAACAGGGAGGGAGACCCAGTACTTC
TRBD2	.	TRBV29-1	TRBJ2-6	CSVPDRLAYKGRANVLTF	TGCAGCGTTCCAGACCGACTAGCATACAAAGGTCGGGCCAACGTCCTGACTTTC
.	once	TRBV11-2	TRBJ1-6	CASSLVLLYSPLHF	TGTGCCAGCAGCTTGGTCCTACTATATTCACCCCTCCACTTT
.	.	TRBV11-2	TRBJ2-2	CASSLVGPGELFF	TGTGCCAGCAGCTTAGTCGGACCGGGGGAGCTGTTTTTT
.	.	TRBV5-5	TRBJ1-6	CASSLDRLQYSPLHF	TGTGCCAGCAGCTTAGACAGGTTACAGTATTCACCCCTCCACTTT
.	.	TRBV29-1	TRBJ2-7	CSVATGQSYEQYF	TGCAGCGTCGCAACAGGACAGTCCTACGAGCAGTACTTC
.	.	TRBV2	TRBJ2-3	CASSGGGGTDTQYF	TGTGCCAGCAGTGGAGGAGGTGGCACAGATACGCAGTATTTT
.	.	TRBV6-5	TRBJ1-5	CASSYGAPGNQPQHF	TGTGCCAGCAGTTACGGGGCGCCGGGCAATCAGCCCCAGCATTTT
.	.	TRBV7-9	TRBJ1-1	CASSLGYTEAFF	TGTGCCAGCAGCTTGGGGTACACTGAAGCTTTCTTT
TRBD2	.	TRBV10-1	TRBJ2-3	CASSESTSGRITDTQYF	TGCGCCAGCAGTGAGTCGACTAGCGGGAGAATAACAGATACGCAGTATTTT
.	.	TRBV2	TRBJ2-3	CASSGRITDTQYF	TGTGCCAGCAGTGGCAGGATCACAGATACGCAGTATTTT
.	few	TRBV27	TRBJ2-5	CASIGGDQETQYF	TGTGCCAGCATTGGGGGAGACCAAGAGACCCAGTACTTC
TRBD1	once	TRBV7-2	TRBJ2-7	CASRTDRGYYEQYF	TGTGCCAGCAGGACCGACAGGGGGTACTACGAGCAGTACTTC
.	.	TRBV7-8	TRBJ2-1	CASSPGASNNEQFF	TGTGCCAGCAGTCCCGGGGCCTCCAACAATGAGCAGTTCTTC
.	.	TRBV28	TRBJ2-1	CASSLRPPRGYNEQFF	TGTGCCAGCAGTTTACGGCCCCCCAGGGGTTACAATGAGCAGTTCTTC
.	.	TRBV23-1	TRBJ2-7	CARDVLRGISYEQYF	TGCGCCAGGGATGTTCTGAGGGGGATCTCCTACGAGCAGTACTTC
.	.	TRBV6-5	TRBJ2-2	CASSPVRTGELFF	TGTGCCAGCAGCCCTGTACGCACCGGGGAGCTGTTTTTT
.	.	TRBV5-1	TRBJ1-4	CASSLDGLNEKLFF	TGCGCCAGCAGCTTGGACGGGTTAAATGAAAAACTGTTTTTT
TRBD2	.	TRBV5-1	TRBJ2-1	CASSLAEFSYNEQFF	TGCGCCAGCAGCCTAGCGGAATTCTCCTACAATGAGCAGTTCTTC
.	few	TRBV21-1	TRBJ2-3	CASSKKELGTDTQYF	TGTGCCAGCAGCAAAAAGGAATTAGGTACAGATACGCAGTATTTT
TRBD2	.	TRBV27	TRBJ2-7	CASSRLASYEQYF	TGTGCCAGCAGTCGACTAGCGTCCTACGAGCAGTACTTC
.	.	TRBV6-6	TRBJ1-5	CASSYGAPGNQPQHF	TGTGCCAGCAGTTACGGGGCGCCGGGCAATCAGCCCCAGCATTTT
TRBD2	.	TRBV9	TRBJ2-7	CASSPSGSFYEQYF	TGTGCCAGCAGCCCTAGCGGGAGCTTCTACGAGCAGTACTTC
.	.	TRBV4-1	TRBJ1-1	CASSHPGNTEAFF	TGCGCCAGCAGCCACCCAGGGAACACTGAAGCTTTCTTT
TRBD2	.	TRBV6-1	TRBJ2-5	CASSVLAGDQETQYF	TGTGCCAGCAGTGTACTAGCGGGGGATCAAGAGACCCAGTACTTC
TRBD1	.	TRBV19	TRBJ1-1	CASSYRQGEAFF	TGTGCCAGTAGTTATAGACAGGGCGAAGCTTTCTTT
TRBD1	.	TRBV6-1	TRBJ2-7	CASTPMGQGTYEQYF	TGTGCCAGCACCCCAATGGGACAGGGGACCTACGAGCAGTACTTC
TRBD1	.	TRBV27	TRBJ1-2	CASSYRWDSDNYGYTF	TGTGCCAGCAGTTACCGATGGGACAGTGATAACTATGGCTACACCTTC
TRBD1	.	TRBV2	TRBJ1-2	CAFRTGKSYGYTF	TGTGCCTTCCGGACAGGGAAGTCCTATGGCTACACCTTC
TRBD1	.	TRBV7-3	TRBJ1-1	CASSPGQITEAFF	TGTGCCAGCAGCCCGGGACAGATCACTGAAGCTTTCTTT
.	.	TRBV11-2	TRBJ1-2	CASSAVVASRKTYGYTF	TGTGCCAGCAGCGCTGTTGTAGCAAGCAGAAAGACCTATGGCTACACCTTC